The 6 T cell receptor beta chains given below trace back to one sample, sequenced in a study of T cells after yellow fever vaccination. One entry per CDR3 protein, called by TCRdb with MiXCR from the 5' RACE reads. Counted here are 450,000 to 550,000 distinct CDR3 sequences, 20% to 25% occurring once; the ten biggest clones make up about a sixth. The sequencing here drew on PBMCs, taken about 20 days after the first yellow fever vaccination. Receptors were obtained from a man between 18 and 35 years old who received the YFV17D yellow fever vaccine.

This clonotype was picked up many times. The chain combines TRBV7-2 with TRBJ2-2; no definite D call. Germline-derived CDR1 and CDR2 are SGHTA and FQGNSA. The CDR3 is 13 residues long. Trimming left V 4 bases short and J 7 bases short, with 10 bases between. The CDR3 bases are TGTGCCAGCAGCTCAGACTCGGGCGGGGAGCTGTTTTTT. Its translation: CASSSDSGGELFF.

This clonotype was counted only a few times. The rearrangement joins TRBV6-1 to TRBJ1-3; no clear D. Germline V gene lookup returns CDR1 MNHNS and CDR2 SASEGT. The CDR3 totals 13 residues. The V gene lost 6 bases and the J gene lost 7 bases, with 13 bases spanning the gap. CDR3: CASRSESRNTIYF. In nucleotides, the CDR3 is TGTGCCAGCAGGTCGGAATCTAGGAACACCATATATTTT.

V and J are TRBV7-2 and TRBJ1-2; 8 bases line up with TRBD1. Germline CDR1 is SGHTA and CDR2 is FQGNSA. V lost 4 bases and J lost 6; bases outside the gene matches: 4. The CDR3 sequence is 13 residues long. In nucleotides, the CDR3 is TGTGCCAGCAGCTCGCGGACAGGGAATGGCTACACCTTC. Encoded protein: CASSSRTGNGYTF.

The V call is TRBV24-1, the J call TRBJ1-1; 7 bases are a match to TRBD1. This CDR3 has 17 residues. With V trimmed by 3 bases and J by 2 bases, 11 bases remained unmatched. Germline CDR1 is KGHDR and CDR2 is SFDVKD. The CDR3: CATSDPKTGSVNTEAFF. DNA for the CDR3: TGTGCCACCAGTGATCCCAAGACAGGGTCTGTTAACACTGAAGCTTTCTTT.

V is TRBV2 and J is TRBJ2-2; D call uncertain. Germline V gene sequence: CDR1 SNHLY, CDR2 FYNNEI. The CDR3 covers 12 residues. Trimming took off 7 bases at V and 1 base at J, with 4 bases between the two ends. Here the CDR3 reads CASKKNTGELFF. The CDR3 DNA follows: TGTGCCAGCAAAAAGAACACCGGGGAGCTGTTTTTT. The entire variable domain, with the rest obtained from reference TRBV2 and TRBJ2-2, is as follows: EPEVTQTPSHQVTQMGQEVILRCVPISNHLYFYWYRQILGQKVEFLVSFYNNEISEKSEIFDDQFSVERPDGSNFTLKIRSTKLEDSAMYFCASKKNTGELFFGEGSRLTVL.

In this sample, this clonotype turned up a few times. This chain uses TRBV5-1 with TRBJ1-4; the match to TRBD1 covers 9 bases. The CDR3 spans 14 residues. From germline, CDR1 is SGHRS and CDR2 YFSETQ. V lost 2 bases to trimming and J lost 6 bases; unmatched junction nucleotides: 2. In nucleotides, the CDR3 is TGCGCCAGCAGCTTCGACAGGGGGTATGAAAAACTGTTTTTT. It yields the protein CASSFDRGYEKLFF.